The text below deals with one T cell receptor (beta chain). The data stem from a study of sequential checkpoint blockade in melanoma. Study overall: Randomization was 1:1 between first-line nivolumab→ipilimumab and ipilimumab→nivolumab.

Profiled with immunoSEQ multiplex PCR; TCRdb holds only in-frame clones, not every one. The sample shows about 13,000 clones, about three quarters of them seen only once. Germline values: CDR1 SGDLS, CDR2 YYNGEE. The V and J ends lost 6 bases and 4 bases respectively, with 13 bases between them. The CDR3 consists of 13 residues. Described treatment: randomized to nivolumab then ipilimumab (arm A) or the reverse (arm B). No patient had prior DNA-damaging chemotherapy. Live CD3+CD8+ CD19− CD56− cells were sorted from PBMCs. The TCR comes from a human donor with melanoma. This rearrangement joins TRBV9 to TRBJ1-1, with D perhaps TRBD1 (6 bases). This specimen was CD8+ T cells sorted from blood (inferred from file names), taken from a patient given nivolumab and ipilimumab in sequence. The CDR3: CASTKGGLTEAFF. Here the CDR3 DNA reads TGTGCCAGCACCAAGGGGGGGCTCACTGAAGCTTTCTTT. Together with reference TRBV9 and TRBJ1-1, the CDR3 gives the full variable domain: DSGVTQTPKHLITATGQRVTLRCSPRSGDLSVYWYQQSLDQGLQFLIQYYNGEERAKGNILERFSAQQFPDLHSELNLSSLELGDSALYFCASTKGGLTEAFFGQGTRLTVV.